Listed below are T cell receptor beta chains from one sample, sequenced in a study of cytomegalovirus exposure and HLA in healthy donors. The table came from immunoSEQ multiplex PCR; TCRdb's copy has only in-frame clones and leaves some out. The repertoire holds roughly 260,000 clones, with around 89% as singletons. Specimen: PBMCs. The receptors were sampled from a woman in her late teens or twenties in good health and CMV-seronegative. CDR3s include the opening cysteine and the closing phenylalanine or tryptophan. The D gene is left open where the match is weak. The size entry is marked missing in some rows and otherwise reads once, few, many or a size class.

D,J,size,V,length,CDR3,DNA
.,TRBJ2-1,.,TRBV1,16,CTSSQRSGTVFHEQFF,TGCACCAGCAGCCAACGAAGCGGCACAGTCTTCCATGAGCAGTTCTTC
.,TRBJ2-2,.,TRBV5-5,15,CASSLWGTHTGELFF,TGTGCCAGCAGCTTGTGGGGGACTCACACCGGGGAGCTGTTTTTT
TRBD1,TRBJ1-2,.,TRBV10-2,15,CASRPGQGAKYGYTF,TGCGCCAGCAGGCCGGGACAGGGGGCGAAGTATGGCTACACCTTC
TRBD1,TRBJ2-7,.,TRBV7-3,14,CASSLSGQDYEQYF,TGTGCCAGCAGCTTAAGCGGACAGGACTACGAGCAGTACTTC
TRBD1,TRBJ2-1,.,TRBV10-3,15,CAISPGQGENNEQFF,TGTGCCATCAGTCCAGGACAGGGAGAAAACAATGAGCAGTTCTTC
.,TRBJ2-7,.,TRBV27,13,CASSPNSGYEQYF,TGTGCCAGCAGTCCCAACTCAGGGTACGAGCAGTACTTC
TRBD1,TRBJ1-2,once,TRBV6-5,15,CASSQSPGTVVGYTF,TGTGCCAGCAGCCAGAGCCCCGGGACAGTCGTTGGCTACACCTTC
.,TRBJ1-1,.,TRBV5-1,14,CASSALQGNTEAFF,TGCGCCAGCAGCGCACTACAGGGGAACACTGAAGCTTTCTTT
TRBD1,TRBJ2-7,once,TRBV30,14,CASSPGGLTYEQYF,TGTGCCTCTTCCCCAGGGGGCCTGACCTACGAGCAGTACTTC
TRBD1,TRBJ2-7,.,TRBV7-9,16,CASSLITGQHSYEQYF,TGTGCCAGCAGCTTAATAACGGGACAGCACTCCTACGAGCAGTACTTC
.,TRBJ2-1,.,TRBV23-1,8,CAEGEQFF,TGCGCCGAGGGTGAGCAGTTCTTC
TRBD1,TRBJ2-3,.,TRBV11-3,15,CASSLRTGSTDTQYF,TGTGCCAGCAGCTTACGGACAGGGTCCACAGATACGCAGTATTTT
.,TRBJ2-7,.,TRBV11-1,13,CASSFPRGSEQYF,TGTGCCAGCAGCTTTCCCCGTGGGAGCGAGCAGTACTTC
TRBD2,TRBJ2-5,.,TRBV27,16,CASSFYSGGAQETQYF,TGTGCCAGCAGTTTCTATAGCGGGGGGGCCCAAGAGACCCAGTACTTC
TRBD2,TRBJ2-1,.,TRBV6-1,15,CASSILAGGINEQFF,TGTGCCAGCAGTATTTTAGCGGGGGGTATCAATGAGCAGTTCTTC
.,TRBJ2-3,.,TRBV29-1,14,CSVVAWVSTDTQYF,TGCAGCGTAGTAGCCTGGGTAAGCACAGATACGCAGTATTTT
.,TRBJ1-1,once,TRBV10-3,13,CAITEGETTEAFF,TGTGCCATCACCGAGGGGGAGACCACTGAAGCTTTCTTT
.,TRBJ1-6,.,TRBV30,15,CAWSAGGAGNSPLHF,TGTGCCTGGAGTGCGGGGGGGGCTGGGAATTCACCCCTCCACTTT
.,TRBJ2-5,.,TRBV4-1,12,CASSQDLGTQYF,TGCGCCAGCAGCCAAGATCTCGGGACCCAGTACTTC
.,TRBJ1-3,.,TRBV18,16,CASSLQHRSSGNTIYF,TGTGCCAGCTCACTACAGCACAGGAGCTCTGGAAACACCATATATTTT
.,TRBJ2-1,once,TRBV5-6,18,CASSLGPIGAETYNEQFF,TGTGCCAGCAGCTTGGGCCCGATAGGAGCGGAAACCTACAATGAGCAGTTCTTC
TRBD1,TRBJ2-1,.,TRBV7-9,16,CASSVYGTELYNEQFF,TGTGCCAGCAGCGTGTATGGGACAGAGTTATACAATGAGCAGTTCTTC
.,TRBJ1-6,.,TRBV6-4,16,CASSDGRQGRNSPLHF,TGTGCCAGCAGTGACGGGCGGCAGGGCAGAAATTCACCCCTCCACTTT
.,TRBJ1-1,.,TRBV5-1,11,CASRQNTEAFF,TGCGCCAGCAGACAGAACACTGAAGCTTTCTTT
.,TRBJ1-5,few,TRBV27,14,CASSSADSNQPQHF,TGTGCCAGCAGTTCGGCGGATAGCAATCAGCCCCAGCATTTT
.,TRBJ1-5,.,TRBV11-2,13,CASSLSRVQPQHF,TGTGCCAGCAGCTTAAGCAGGGTACAGCCCCAGCATTTT
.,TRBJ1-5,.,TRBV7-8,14,CASSLGLINQPQHF,TGTGCCAGCAGCTTAGGACTAATCAATCAGCCCCAGCATTTT
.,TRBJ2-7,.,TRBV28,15,CASSLVGTLSYEQYF,TGTGCCAGCAGTTTAGTCGGGACTCTCTCCTACGAGCAGTACTTC
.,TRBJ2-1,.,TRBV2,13,CASSETGYNEQFF,TGTGCCAGCAGTGAAACGGGATACAATGAGCAGTTCTTC
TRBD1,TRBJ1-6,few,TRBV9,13,CASSGQGNSPLHF,TGTGCCAGCAGCGGACAGGGGAATTCACCCCTCCACTTT
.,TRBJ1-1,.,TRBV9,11,CASSVPFEAFF,TGTGCCAGCAGCGTCCCGTTTGAAGCTTTCTTT
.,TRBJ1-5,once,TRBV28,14,CASNVGQLNQPQHF,TGTGCCAGCAACGTCGGACAGCTCAATCAGCCCCAGCATTTT
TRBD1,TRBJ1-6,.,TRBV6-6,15,CASSQPTGVNSPLHF,TGTGCCAGCAGTCAACCGACAGGGGTTAATTCACCCCTCCACTTT
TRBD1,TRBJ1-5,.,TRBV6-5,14,CASSYRQGDQPQHF,TGTGCCAGCAGTTACCGGCAGGGGGATCAGCCCCAGCATTTT
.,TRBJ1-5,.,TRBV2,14,CASSVGGRNQPQHF,TGTGCCAGCAGTGTGGGGGGGCGCAATCAGCCCCAGCATTTT
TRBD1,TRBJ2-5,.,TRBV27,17,CASSFSGTGGGQETQYF,TGTGCCAGCAGTTTTTCGGGGACAGGAGGGGGCCAAGAGACCCAGTACTTC
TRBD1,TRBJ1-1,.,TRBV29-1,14,CSATSGQGGTEAFF,TGCAGCGCAACTTCCGGACAGGGTGGGACTGAAGCTTTCTTT
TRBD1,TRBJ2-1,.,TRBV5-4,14,CASKTRGPHNEQFF,TGTGCCAGCAAGACCAGGGGGCCACACAATGAGCAGTTCTTC
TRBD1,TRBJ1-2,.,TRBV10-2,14,CASSESHRGDGYTF,TGCGCCAGCAGTGAGTCGCACAGGGGCGATGGCTACACCTTC
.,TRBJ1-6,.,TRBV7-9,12,CASSLGSSPLHF,TGTGCCAGCAGCTTAGGGAGTTCACCCCTCCACTTT
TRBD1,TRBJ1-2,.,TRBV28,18,CASSYQSGGAQDDYGYTF,TGTGCCAGCAGTTACCAGTCAGGGGGCGCGCAGGATGACTATGGCTACACCTTC
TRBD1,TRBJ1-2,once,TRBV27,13,CASSRQGVAGYTF,TGTGCCAGCAGTAGACAGGGGGTGGCTGGCTACACCTTC
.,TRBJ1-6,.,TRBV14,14,CASSQTDRNSPLHF,TGTGCCAGCAGCCAAACCGACAGGAATTCACCCCTCCACTTT
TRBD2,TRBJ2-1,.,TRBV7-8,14,CASSRRTSLEEQFF,TGTGCCAGCAGCCGGCGGACTAGTTTAGAGGAGCAGTTCTTC
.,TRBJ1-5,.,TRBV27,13,CASSFSRRQPQHF,TGTGCCAGCAGTTTTTCTCGGAGGCAGCCCCAGCATTTT
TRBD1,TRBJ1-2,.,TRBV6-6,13,CASGQASNYGYTF,TGTGCCAGCGGACAGGCCAGTAACTATGGCTACACCTTC
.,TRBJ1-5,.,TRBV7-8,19,CASSLRVRVVGGSNQPQHF,TGTGCCAGCAGCCTAAGGGTCAGGGTAGTAGGGGGAAGCAATCAGCCCCAGCATTTT
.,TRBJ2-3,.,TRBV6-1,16,CASSEGAGGGGDTQYF,TGTGCCAGCAGTGAAGGAGCAGGGGGAGGAGGAGATACGCAGTATTTT
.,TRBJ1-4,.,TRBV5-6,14,CASSQGSTNEKLFF,TGTGCCAGCAGTCAGGGTTCCACTAATGAAAAACTGTTTTTT
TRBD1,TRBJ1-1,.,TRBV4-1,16,CASSQDGGTGGPEAFF,TGCGCCAGCAGCCAAGATGGGGGGACAGGGGGGCCTGAAGCTTTCTTT
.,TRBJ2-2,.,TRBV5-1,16,CASSLELQGSTGELFF,TGCGCCAGCAGCCTCGAGTTGCAGGGCTCCACCGGGGAGCTGTTTTTT